The present entry profiles one T cell receptor beta chain with its context. Trimming at V came to 4 bases and at J to 10 bases, leaving 11 bases not matched to a gene. The CDR3 covers 13 residues. CDR1 and CDR2 (germline): DFQATT, SNEGSKA (reference sequence). A second about 6 to 12 cycle PCR used barcoded and J-beta primers. Each CDR3 protein is one row after TCRdb ran MiXCR on the 5' RACE reads. Among 650,000 to 1,000,000 distinct CDR3 sequences listed, 35% to 40% were seen once. This record belongs to a study of blood T cells in healthy people across ages. The gene calls are TRBV20-1 and TRBJ1-1, with 8 bases identical to TRBD1. This receptor was identified in a man aged 18 to 30 in good health. Sequencing was done on a sample of blood. DNA for the CDR3: TGCAGTGCTATTCCAGGGGGCGCTCCTGGAGCTTTCTTT. This encodes CSAIPGGAPGAFF.